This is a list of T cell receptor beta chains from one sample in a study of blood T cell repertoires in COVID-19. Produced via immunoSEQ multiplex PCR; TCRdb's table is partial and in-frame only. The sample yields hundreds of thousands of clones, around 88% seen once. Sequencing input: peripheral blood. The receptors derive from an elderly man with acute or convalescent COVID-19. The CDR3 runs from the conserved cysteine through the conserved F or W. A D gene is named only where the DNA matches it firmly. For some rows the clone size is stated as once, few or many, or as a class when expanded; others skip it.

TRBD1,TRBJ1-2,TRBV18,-,CASSPRTGDHYGYTF,TGTGCCAGCTCGCCACGGACAGGGGATCACTATGGCTACACCTTC
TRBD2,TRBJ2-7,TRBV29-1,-,CSARTSGQGEQYF,TGCAGCGCCCGGACTAGCGGGCAGGGCGAGCAGTACTTC
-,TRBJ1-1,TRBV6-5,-,CASSYSLQGYTEAFF,TGTGCCAGCAGTTACTCGTTACAGGGATACACTGAAGCTTTCTTT
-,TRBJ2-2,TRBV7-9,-,CASTYWTTNTGELFF,TGTGCCAGCACTTATTGGACTACGAACACCGGGGAGCTGTTTTTT
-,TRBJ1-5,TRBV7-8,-,CASSSRVSNQPQHF,TGTGCCAGCAGCAGCAGGGTTAGCAATCAGCCCCAGCATTTT
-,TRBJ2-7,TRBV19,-,CASRRQGRTPYEQYF,TGTGCCAGTAGACGGCAGGGGCGTACCCCCTACGAGCAGTACTTC
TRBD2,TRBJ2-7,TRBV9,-,CASSEAGDQREGPEQYF,TGTGCCAGCAGCGAAGCAGGGGACCAGCGGGAGGGCCCCGAGCAGTACTTC
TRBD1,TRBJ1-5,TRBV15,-,CATSRGATGTQPQHF,TGTGCCACCAGCAGAGGGGCGACAGGGACTCAGCCCCAGCATTTT
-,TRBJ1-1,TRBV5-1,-,CASSFAANTEAFF,TGCGCCAGCAGCTTTGCGGCGAACACTGAAGCTTTCTTT
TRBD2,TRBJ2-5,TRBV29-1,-,CSVEVLAGRETQYF,TGCAGCGTTGAGGTACTAGCGGGAAGAGAGACCCAGTACTTC
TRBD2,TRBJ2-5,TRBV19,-,CASSIRAGGLETQYF,TGTGCCAGTAGTATAAGGGCGGGGGGGCTGGAGACCCAGTACTTC
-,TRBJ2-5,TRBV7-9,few,CASSSHYRDQETQYF,TGTGCCAGCAGCTCGCACTACAGGGACCAAGAGACCCAGTACTTC
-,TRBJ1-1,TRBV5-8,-,CASSLEQMNTEAFF,TGTGCCAGCAGCTTAGAACAGATGAACACTGAAGCTTTCTTT
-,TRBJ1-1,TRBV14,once,CASSLLGGTEAFF,TGTGCCAGCAGCCTGCTGGGGGGTACTGAAGCTTTCTTT
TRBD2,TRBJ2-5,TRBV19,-,CASSGTSKETQYF,TGTGCCAGTAGCGGGACTAGTAAAGAGACCCAGTACTTC
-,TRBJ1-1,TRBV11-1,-,CASRQRRGMNTEAFF,TGTGCCAGCAGACAAAGAAGGGGCATGAACACTGAAGCTTTCTTT
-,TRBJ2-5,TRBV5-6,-,CASSSLSQETQYF,TGTGCCAGCAGTTCCCTGTCCCAGGAGACCCAGTACTTC
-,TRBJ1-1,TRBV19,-,CASSPSLNTEAFF,TGTGCCAGTAGCCCCTCTCTCAACACTGAAGCTTTCTTT
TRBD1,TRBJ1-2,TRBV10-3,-,CAISETRGPDYGYTF,TGTGCCATCAGTGAGACCAGGGGGCCGGACTATGGCTACACCTTC
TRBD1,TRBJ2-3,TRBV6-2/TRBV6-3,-,CASSLDRVADTQYF,TGTGCCAGCAGCCTTGACAGGGTGGCAGATACGCAGTATTTT
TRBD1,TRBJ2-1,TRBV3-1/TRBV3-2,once,CASSQVSGTGAHEQFF,TGTGCCAGCAGCCAAGTTTCCGGGACAGGGGCCCATGAGCAGTTCTTC
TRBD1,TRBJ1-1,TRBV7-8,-,CASSPPTGAPNTEAFF,TGTGCCAGCAGCCCTCCGACAGGGGCACCTAACACTGAAGCTTTCTTT
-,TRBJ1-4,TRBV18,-,CASSPATNEKLFF,TGTGCCAGCTCACCCGCAACTAATGAAAAACTGTTTTTT
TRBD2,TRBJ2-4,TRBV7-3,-,CASSPGRERSNIQYF,TGTGCCAGCAGCCCGGGGCGGGAGAGGTCGAACATTCAGTACTTC
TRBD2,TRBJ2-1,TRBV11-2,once,CASSLRLGGNEQFF,TGTGCCAGCAGCTTACGTCTGGGAGGGAATGAGCAGTTCTTC
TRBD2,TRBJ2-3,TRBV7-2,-,CASSLSGGPSGLPDTQYF,TGTGCCAGCTCACTTTCAGGAGGGCCTAGCGGGCTCCCAGATACGCAGTATTTT
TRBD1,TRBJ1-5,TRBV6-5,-,CASSLEDRGTQPQHF,TGTGCCAGCAGTTTAGAGGACAGGGGGACTCAGCCCCAGCATTTT
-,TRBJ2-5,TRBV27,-,CASSSQIRGQETQYF,TGTGCCAGCAGTTCCCAGATAAGGGGTCAAGAGACCCAGTACTTC
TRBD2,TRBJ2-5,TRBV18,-,CASSPYGEGETQYF,TGTGCCAGCTCACCATACGGGGAGGGAGAGACCCAGTACTTC
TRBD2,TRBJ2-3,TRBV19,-,CASKKAGVGSDTQYF,TGTGCCAGCAAAAAAGCGGGAGTTGGGTCAGATACGCAGTATTTT
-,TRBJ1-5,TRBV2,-,CASSPRSQNQPQHF,TGTGCCAGCAGTCCCCGAAGTCAGAATCAGCCCCAGCATTTT
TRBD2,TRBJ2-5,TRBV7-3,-,CASSQGTSGPQETQYF,TGTGCCAGCAGCCAAGGGACTAGCGGGCCGCAAGAGACCCAGTACTTC
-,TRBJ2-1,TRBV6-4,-,CASSEEQFF,TGTGCCAGCAGCGAGGAGCAGTTCTTC
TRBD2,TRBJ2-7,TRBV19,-,CASSSPPEASGSYEQYF,TGTGCCAGTAGTTCTCCCCCTGAGGCTAGCGGATCCTACGAGCAGTACTTC
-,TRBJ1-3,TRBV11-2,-,CASSLAPPSSGNTIYF,TGTGCCAGCAGCTTAGCCCCACCGAGCTCTGGAAACACCATATATTTT
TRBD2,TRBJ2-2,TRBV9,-,CASSPTSGRAPTGELFF,TGTGCCAGCAGCCCTACTAGCGGGAGGGCCCCCACCGGGGAGCTGTTTTTT
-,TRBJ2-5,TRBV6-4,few,CASSGTMEGGETQYF,TGTGCCAGCAGTGGGACTATGGAGGGCGGAGAGACCCAGTACTTC
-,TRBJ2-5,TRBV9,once,CASSVGVQETQYF,TGTGCCAGCAGCGTAGGAGTCCAAGAGACCCAGTACTTC
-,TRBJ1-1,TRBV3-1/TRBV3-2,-,CASSQTGGNTEAFF,TGTGCCAGCAGCCAGACGGGGGGGAACACTGAAGCTTTCTTT
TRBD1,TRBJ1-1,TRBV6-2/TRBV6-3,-,CASSYDRVGTEAFF,TGTGCCAGCAGTTACGACAGGGTAGGCACTGAAGCTTTCTTT
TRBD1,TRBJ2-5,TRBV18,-,CASSPGDRVKETQYF,TGTGCCAGCTCACCAGGGGACAGGGTCAAGGAGACCCAGTACTTC
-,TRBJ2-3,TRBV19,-,CASSRRGWTDTQYF,TGTGCCAGTAGTCGCAGGGGTTGGACAGATACGCAGTATTTT
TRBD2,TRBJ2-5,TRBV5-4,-,CASSLAGEQTQYF,TGTGCCAGCAGCCTAGCGGGAGAACAGACCCAGTACTTC
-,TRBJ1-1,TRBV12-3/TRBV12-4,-,CASSLIGGTEAFF,TGTGCCAGCAGTTTAATAGGAGGCACTGAAGCTTTCTTT
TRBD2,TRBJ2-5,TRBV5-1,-,CASSLAGTSGRTAETQYF,TGCGCCAGCAGCTTGGCCGGGACTAGCGGGAGAACGGCGGAGACCCAGTACTTC
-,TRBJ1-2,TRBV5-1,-,CASSPAGEDGYTF,TGCGCCAGCAGCCCCGCCGGTGAGGATGGCTACACCTTC
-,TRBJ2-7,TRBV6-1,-,CASSEYPRDIRYEQYF,TGTGCCAGCAGTGAATACCCCCGGGACATACGCTACGAGCAGTACTTC
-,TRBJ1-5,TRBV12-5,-,CASVRGIANQPQHF,TGTGCTAGTGTACGAGGGATAGCAAATCAGCCCCAGCATTTT
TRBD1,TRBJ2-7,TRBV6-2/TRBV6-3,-,CASSYGPGQGRSYEQYF,TGTGCCAGCAGTTACGGTCCGGGACAGGGAAGGTCCTACGAGCAGTACTTC
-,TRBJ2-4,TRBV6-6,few,CASSYSGENIQYF,TGTGCCAGCAGTTACTCCGGGGAAAACATTCAGTACTTC
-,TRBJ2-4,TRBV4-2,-,CASSLGRAKNIQYF,TGTGCCAGCAGCCTGGGCCGGGCCAAAAACATTCAGTACTTC
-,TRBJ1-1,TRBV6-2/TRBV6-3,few,CASSYPTGLNTEAFF,TGTGCCAGCAGTTATCCGACCGGGTTGAACACTGAAGCTTTCTTT